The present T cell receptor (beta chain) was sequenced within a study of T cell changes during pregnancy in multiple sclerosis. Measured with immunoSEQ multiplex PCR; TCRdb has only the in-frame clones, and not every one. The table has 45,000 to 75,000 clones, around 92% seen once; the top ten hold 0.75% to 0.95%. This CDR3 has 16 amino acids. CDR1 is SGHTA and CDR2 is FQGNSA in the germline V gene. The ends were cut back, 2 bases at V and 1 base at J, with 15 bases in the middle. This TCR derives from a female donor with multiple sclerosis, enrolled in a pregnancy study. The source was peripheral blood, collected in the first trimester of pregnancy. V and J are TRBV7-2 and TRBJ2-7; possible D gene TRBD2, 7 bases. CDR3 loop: CASSLSGAGASYEQYF. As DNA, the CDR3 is TGTGCCAGCAGCTTAAGTGGGGCGGGGGCATCCTACGAGCAGTACTTC.